These 21 T cell receptor beta chains came from one sample sequenced in a study of blood T cells in healthy people across ages (dated by TCRdb to between 2014 and 2016). The method behind the library was 5' RACE. TCRdb lists the instrument as Illumina HiSeq 2500. A second roughly 6 to 12 cycle PCR used a sample-barcoded 5' primer and a J-beta primer mix. The public reads were reprocessed in TCRdb via fastp at Q25 and MiXCR, keeping in-frame beta chains. Each entry merges the rows of one CDR3 protein and shows their most common DNA and genes. The sample data list 1.5 million to 2 million distinct CDR3 sequences, and roughly 30% of these were observed just once. The ten top clones hold 7.7% of the sample. Sample: blood. The source of these receptors is a woman between 25 and 40 years old in good health.

V usage is TRBV6-6 and J usage is TRBJ2-7; TRBD2 matches 9 bases. Trimming removed 7 bases from V and 0 bases from J; junction bases left unmatched: 4. Germline V lookup: CDR1 MNHNY, CDR2 SVGAGI (reference sequence). The CDR3 extends over 14 amino acids. The CDR3, as DNA: TGTGCCAGCACTAGCGGGACAACCTCCTACGAGCAGTACTTC. Encoded protein: CASTSGTTSYEQYF.

This clonotype came up many times. J is TRBJ2-7 and V is TRBV18; tentative D call: TRBD2 (6 bases). CDR1 and CDR2 (germline): KGHSH, LQKENI. V was trimmed by 1 base and J by 0 bases, leaving 7 bases between them. This CDR3 is 14 amino acids long. The CDR3 reads CASSPRRDSYEQYF. The CDR3 DNA is TGTGCCAGCTCACCACGGCGGGACTCCTACGAGCAGTACTTC.

The chain links TRBV9 to TRBJ2-7; maybe TRBD2 (5 bases). Germline V gives CDR1 SGDLS, CDR2 YYNGEE. The CDR3 runs 14 residues. The germline V and J ends were trimmed by 0 bases and 7 bases, with 14 bases remaining between them. The CDR3 DNA reads TGTGCCAGCAGCGTAGAAACTAGTTCCAATGAGCAGTACTTC. It codes for CASSVETSSNEQYF.

J is TRBJ1-5 and V is TRBV30; the D gene is possibly TRBD1 (5 bases). CDR3 length equals 15 residues. Trimming shortened V by 0 bases and J by 4 bases, and 13 bases separated the two germline ends. Germline-derived CDR1 and CDR2 are GTSNPN and SVGIG (reference sequence). This CDR3 is CAWSVQAGLNQPQHF. The DNA of the CDR3 is TGTGCCTGGAGTGTACAGGCAGGACTTAATCAGCCCCAGCATTTT.

This clonotype has only a few counts. The V call is TRBV7-2, the J call TRBJ1-2; D is perhaps TRBD1 (5 bases). Germline CDR1 is SGHTA and CDR2 is FQGNSA. Trimming left V 3 bases short and J 4 bases short, with 24 bases between. The CDR3 runs 18 residues. CDR3 protein: CASSLSSGVGLGIYGYTF. Written as DNA, the CDR3 is TGTGCCAGCAGCTTGAGTAGCGGAGTGGGGCTGGGTATCTATGGCTACACCTTC.

The chain combines TRBV12-3 or TRBV12-4 with TRBJ2-1; D is possibly TRBD2 (6 bases). V was pared by 0 bases and J by 2 bases, with 11 bases between. The CDR3 is 16 amino acids. The CDR3, as DNA: TGTGCCAGCAGTTTAGCGGGAGGTATCACCTACAATGAGCAGTTCTTC. Translation gives CASSLAGGITYNEQFF.

This clonotype was seen a handful of times. One end of the junction fails to match germline, which may point to a read error. V gene TRBV7-2 combines with J gene TRBJ1-6, with D uncertain. The CDR3 spans 16 residues. In germline, CDR1 is SGHTA, CDR2 FQGNSA. Here the CDR3 reads CASSLSRGSYNSPLHF. The CDR3 bases are TGTGCCAGCAGCCTGTCGAGAGGCTCCTATAATTCGCCCCTCCACTTT.

In regard to this clonotype: At one boundary the junction diverges from the germline segment, which might be a read error. The chain is built from TRBV28 and TRBJ1-5; D not certain. The CDR3 length is 16 residues. CDR1 is MDHEN, CDR2 SYDVKM, per germline. CDR3 sequence reads: CVSSLSENYSNQPQHF. The CDR3 DNA reads as TGTGTCAGCAGTTTATCGGAGAACTATAGCAATCAGCCCCAGCATTTT.

V usage is TRBV6-2 or TRBV6-3 and J usage is TRBJ1-1, with a tentative D call TRBD1 (5 bases). Per the germline V gene, CDR1 is MNHEY and CDR2 is SVGEGT. The length of the CDR3 is 14 residues. V was shortened by 2 bases and J by 5 bases, with 12 bases between the two germline ends. The CDR3: CASSYLGTETEAFF. Written as DNA, the CDR3 is TGTGCCAGCAGTTACCTCGGGACGGAGACTGAAGCTTTCTTT.

This clonotype has only a few counts. The chain is built from TRBV10-3 and TRBJ2-3; a weak D match, TRBD2 (6 bases). The CDR3 totals 15 residues. V lost 0 bases and J 6 bases, leaving 13 bases between the germline ends. Per the germline V gene, CDR1 is ENHRY and CDR2 is SYGVKD. In DNA form, the CDR3 reads TGTGCCATCAGTGAGTCATCTCTAGCGATGGATACGCAGTATTTT. It yields the protein CAISESSLAMDTQYF.

This clonotype occurred once. The chain carries TRBV30 and TRBJ2-5; D remains ambiguous. The CDR3 is 14 amino acids. Germline-derived CDR1 and CDR2 are GTSNPN and SVGIG (reference sequence). Trimming took 5 bases from V and 1 from J, leaving 14 bases between them. The CDR3 is CAWAGNTIQETQYF. For the CDR3, the DNA is TGTGCCTGGGCAGGAAACACGATCCAAGAGACCCAGTACTTC.

As for this clonotype: Since the CDR3 does not end with the conserved phenylalanine or tryptophan, this likely comes from a read error. This chain uses TRBV7-9 with TRBJ2-7; 14 bases match TRBD2. With 2 bases clipped from V and 0 bases from J, the junction kept 9 bases outside the gene matches. The CDR3 is 19 amino acids. Germline V gene data show CDR1 as SEHNR and CDR2 as FQNEAQ (reference sequence). CDR3 residues: CASSLPTSGRAEDSYEQYL. The CDR3 nucleotides read TGTGCCAGCAGCTTACCGACTAGCGGGAGGGCCGAAGACTCCTACGAGCAGTACTTA.

The chain joins TRBV7-9 to TRBJ2-7; 8 bases map to TRBD1. Germline trimming cut 6 bases from V and 1 base from J; bases unmatched to any gene: 8. The CDR3 totals 15 residues. From germline, CDR1 is SEHNR and CDR2 FQNEAQ (reference sequence). CDR3 nucleotide sequence: TGTGCCAGCAGTTGGACGGACAGGGCGTCCTACGAGCAGTACTTC. Translating it yields CASSWTDRASYEQYF.

The genes are TRBV2 and TRBJ2-4, with a possible D match to TRBD2 (6 bases). Trimming removed 6 bases at V and 9 bases at J, with 21 bases between. CDR3 length equals 15 residues. Germline CDR1 SNHLY, CDR2 FYNNEI. The chain's CDR3 is CASRDRDWGGGIQYF. DNA of the CDR3: TGTGCCAGCAGGGACCGGGACTGGGGTGGGGGCATTCAGTACTTC.

The chain carries TRBV20-1 and TRBJ1-1; perhaps TRBD1 as D (6 bases). Germline V gives CDR1 DFQATT, CDR2 SNEGSKA (reference sequence). CDR3 length: 16 amino acids. The ends were cut back, 1 base at V and 2 bases at J, with 17 bases in the middle. CDR3 DNA sequence: TGCAGTGCTAGAGGGCTGTCGAGGGGGGGAAACACTGAAGCTTTCTTT. Amino acids: CSARGLSRGGNTEAFF.

This sequence joins TRBV30 and TRBJ1-6; D might be TRBD1 (5 bases). V lost 5 bases and J lost 6, with 17 bases in between. There are 15 residues in the CDR3. Germline CDR1 is GTSNPN and CDR2 is SVGIG (reference sequence). The chain's CDR3 is CAWETDGLRNSPLHF. CDR3 nucleotide sequence: TGTGCCTGGGAGACAGATGGTCTACGTAATTCACCCCTCCACTTT.

CDR3 sequence reads: CASEGRTPSLNEQYF. The CDR3 nucleotides read TGTGCCAGCGAAGGGAGGACCCCCTCGCTGAATGAGCAGTACTTC. The rearrangement joins TRBV2 to TRBJ2-1; D perhaps matches TRBD2 (6 bases). Near its end, the DNA agrees better with TRBJ2-7, so the J call may be wrong. The CDR3 extends over 15 amino acids. CDR1 and CDR2 (germline): SNHLY, FYNNEI.

V is TRBV28 and J is TRBJ1-4; 9 positions match TRBD1. CDR1 is MDHEN and CDR2 is SYDVKM in the germline V gene. J was trimmed by 7 bases and V by 7 bases; bases with no gene match: 7. The CDR3 is 14 residues long. Here the CDR3 DNA reads TGTGCCAGCATCACAGGGGGCGCGGGTGAAAAACTGTTTTTT. Amino acids: CASITGGAGEKLFF.

This chain uses TRBV7-2 with TRBJ2-7, with 9 bases identical to TRBD1. The CDR3 covers 14 residues. V was pared by 5 bases and J by 5 bases, with 7 bases of the junction left unmatched. Per the germline V gene, CDR1 is SGHTA and CDR2 is FQGNSA. CDR3 DNA sequence: TGTGCCAGCAGCCAAACAGGGGGCTTGGACGAGCAGTACTTC. Residues: CASSQTGGLDEQYF. The variable domain in full, with the rest retrieved from reference TRBV7-2 and TRBJ2-7, is GAGVSQSPSNKVTEKGKDVELRCDPISGHTALYWYRQSLGQGLEFLIYFQGNSAPDKSGLPSDRFSAERTGGSVSTLTIQRTQQEDSAVYLCASSQTGGLDEQYFGPGTRLTVT.

The V call is TRBV20-1, the J call TRBJ1-2; 10 bases map to TRBD1. CDR1 and CDR2 (germline): DFQATT, SNEGSKA (reference sequence). V gave up 6 bases and J gave up 6 bases; unmatched junction bases: 7. This CDR3 spans 13 amino acids. CDR3 bases: TGCAGTGCCTCAGACAGGGGGCGAAATGGCTACACCTTC. Its translation is CSASDRGRNGYTF.

This clonotype has at least ten counts. The rearrangement uses TRBV11-2 and TRBJ2-5; TRBD2 aligns across 12 bases. V lost 3 bases, J lost 4 bases, and 3 bases stayed unmatched. CDR1 and CDR2 (germline): SGHAT, FQNNGV. The CDR3 totals 15 residues. This CDR3 reads CASSFRTSGVETQYF. The CDR3 nucleotides read TGTGCCAGCAGCTTTAGGACTAGCGGGGTAGAGACCCAGTACTTC.